Listed here are 27 T cell receptor beta chains from one sample, sequenced in a study of regulatory T cells in long-lasting Graves disease (dated by TCRdb to the early 2020s). Library construction relied on multiplex PCR. The data were produced on an Illumina HiSeq 4000. TCR beta libraries were built with iRepertoire HTBI primers and Arm-PCR amplification of CDR3 regions. TCRdb redid the processing of the public reads, applying fastp at Q25 and MiXCR, and retained in-frame beta chains. Identical CDR3 protein sequences are pooled into one entry, listed with their most common genes and DNA. Counted in this sample were about 210,000 distinct CDR3 sequences; around 19% of them appeared once. The ten largest clones capture roughly 12% of the sample. The label giving this sample's time point can be read as: newly diagnosed GD, antithyroid drugs for less than 3 months. RNA was extracted from PBMCs in TRIzol for both TCR sequencing and RNA sequencing.

This sample also appeared in a second study, on T cells in Graves' hyperthyroidism and ophthalmopathy.

The sample consisted of peripheral blood mononuclear cells (PBMCs), taken at new diagnosis, from a patient treated with antithyroid drugs. These receptors were obtained from a woman aged 30 to 39 with Graves disease. Donor details come from another sample of the same person, matched by shared clones.

This clonotype was seen many times. V and J are TRBV9 and TRBJ2-7, with D possibly TRBD1 on 6 matching bases. Germline CDR1 reads SGDLS; CDR2 reads YYNGEE. There are 14 residues in the CDR3. Trimming shortened V by 2 bases and J by 0 bases, and 9 bases separated the two germline ends. CDR3 DNA sequence: TGTGCCAGCAGCGTCCGGGACAACTCCTACGAGCAGTACTTC. Translation: CASSVRDNSYEQYF.

This clonotype was seen ten or more times. The chain links TRBV11-2 to TRBJ2-3; maybe TRBD2 (7 bases). CDR3 length: 16 residues. V lost 4 bases and J lost 3, with 17 bases in between. Germline assignment: CDR1 SGHAT and CDR2 FQNNGV. CDR3 coding DNA: TGTGCCAGCAGCTCCGGACGGGGGGCCCGGACAGATACGCAGTATTTT. Protein sequence: CASSSGRGARTDTQYF.

Ten or more counts support this clonotype. This rearrangement joins TRBV12-3 or TRBV12-4 to TRBJ1-1; 8 positions match TRBD1. The V segment lost 5 bases and the J segment 7 bases; nucleotides outside the gene matches: 6. The CDR3 totals 13 residues. Here the CDR3 reads CASSLGTGVEAFF. CDR3 bases: TGTGCCAGCAGTCTCGGGACAGGAGTTGAAGCTTTCTTT.

This clonotype was seen at least ten times. A junction boundary mismatches the germline segment, possibly from a read error. This sequence joins TRBV10-3 and TRBJ1-1, with unresolved D. The CDR3 covers 13 residues. Germline V lookup: CDR1 ENHRY, CDR2 SYGVKD. The CDR3: CAIRERPATEAFF. Written as DNA, the CDR3 is TGTGCCATCCGTGAGCGTCCAGCCACTGAAGCTTTCTTT.

V usage is TRBV7-9 and J usage is TRBJ1-1; a possible D gene is TRBD1 (6 bases). The CDR3 extends over 15 amino acids. Germline V gene lookup returns CDR1 SEHNR and CDR2 FQNEAQ (reference sequence). With 4 bases removed from V and 1 base from J, the gap between germline ends came to 13 bases. CDR3 amino acids: CASSSGGRGNTEAFF. The CDR3, as DNA: TGTGCCAGCAGCTCTGGGGGGCGCGGGAACACTGAAGCTTTCTTT.

The sample holds many counts of this clonotype. This chain joins TRBV18 and TRBJ1-1, with D unclear. Germline assignment: CDR1 KGHSH and CDR2 LQKENI. Trimming shortened V by 4 bases and J by 8 bases, and 14 bases separated the two germline ends. The CDR3 totals 13 residues. The CDR3 bases are TGTGCCAGCTCACTCCCTTTTAGTCGGGAAGCTTTCTTT. Its translation is CASSLPFSREAFF.

The genes are TRBV25-1 and TRBJ2-6; no clear D gene. Germline CDR1 MGHDK, CDR2 SYGVNS. V lost 4 bases and J lost 0, with 7 bases in between. This CDR3 is built from 15 residues. This chain's CDR3 is CASSAWDSGANVLTF. The CDR3 DNA is TGTGCCAGCAGTGCCTGGGACTCTGGGGCCAACGTCCTGACTTTC.

This clonotype showed up many times. V is TRBV28 and J is TRBJ1-5, with 9 nucleotides matching TRBD1. V shed 5 bases and J 5 bases; nucleotides not matched to a gene: 13. Germline V gene data show CDR1 as MDHEN and CDR2 as SYDVKM. This CDR3 comprises 17 residues. The CDR3 region has the DNA TGTGCCAGCAGTGGGGGGCCCGGGACAGGGAAGGATCAGCCCCAGCATTTT. Translating it yields CASSGGPGTGKDQPQHF.

The V gene is TRBV2, the J gene TRBJ2-7; TRBD2 agrees at 8 bases. The CDR3 sequence is 16 residues long. V trimming: 3 bases; J trimming: 0 bases; junction bases outside the gene matches: 7. Germline CDR1 SNHLY, CDR2 FYNNEI. CDR3 in amino acids: CASSEWRGAHSYEQYF. CDR3 sequence (DNA): TGTGCCAGCAGTGAGTGGCGGGGGGCTCACTCCTACGAGCAGTACTTC. The variable domain in full, with the rest retrieved from reference TRBV2 and TRBJ2-7, is EPEVTQTPSHQVTQMGQEVILRCVPISNHLYFYWYRQILGQKVEFLVSFYNNEISEKSEIFDDQFSVERPDGSNFTLKIRSTKLEDSAMYFCASSEWRGAHSYEQYFGPGTRLTVT.

This clonotype has more than one count but fewer than ten. The chain carries TRBV19 and TRBJ1-5; 7 nucleotides align to TRBD1. The CDR3 covers 15 residues. V gave up 7 bases and J gave up 2 bases; unmatched junction bases: 8. Germline CDR1 and CDR2: LNHDA and SQIVND (reference sequence). The CDR3 nucleotides read TGTGCCAGTAAAACCTTAACAGGGGGCAATCAGCCCCAGCATTTT. Its translation is CASKTLTGGNQPQHF.

This clonotype was seen repeatedly, ten times or more. The V call is TRBV2, the J call TRBJ2-1; maybe TRBD2 (6 bases). Trimming shortened V by 3 bases and J by 5 bases, and 11 bases separated the two germline ends. The CDR3 consists of 14 residues. The germline gives CDR1 SNHLY, CDR2 FYNNEI. DNA for the CDR3: TGTGCCAGCAGTGACCTCAGGGAGGACAATGAGCAGTTCTTC. Translating gives CASSDLREDNEQFF.

This clonotype appeared once. CDR3 in amino acids: CATGTGVAPLHF. The CDR3 DNA is TGTGCCACCGGGACAGGCGTTGCACCCCTCCACTTT. The chain recombines TRBV27 with TRBJ1-6, with 8 bases fitting TRBD1. The CDR3 runs 12 residues. The trim removed 10 bases at V and 11 bases at J, leaving 7 bases unmatched. Per germline, CDR1 MNHEY and CDR2 SMNVEV (reference sequence).

About this clonotype: A far larger clone is just one base off, so this is likely a read error. V usage is TRBV12-3 or TRBV12-4 and J usage is TRBJ1-2; D is ambiguous. CDR3 length equals 13 residues. DNA of the CDR3: TGTGCCAGCAGTTTACAAGGGTACTATGACTACACCTTC. Translating it yields CASSLQGYYDYTF.

This clonotype was observed many times. The CDR3 nucleotides are TGTGCCAGCAGTTTAAGATGGGACCCCCAACAGCCCCAGCATTTT. Translated: CASSLRWDPQQPQHF. This rearrangement joins TRBV27 to TRBJ1-5; a weak D match, TRBD1 (5 bases). Between the trimmed V and J ends, which lost 2 bases and 7 bases, there was a span of 15 bases. CDR1 is MNHEY and CDR2 is SMNVEV in the germline V gene (reference sequence). The CDR3 totals 15 residues.

This clonotype was recorded at least ten times. This chain links TRBV30 with TRBJ1-1; D not resolved. Germline-derived CDR1 and CDR2 are GTSNPN and SVGIG (reference sequence). The CDR3 runs 16 residues. V was cut by 4 bases and J by 0 bases, with 18 bases left in between. CDR3 sequence (DNA): TGTGCCTGGAATGGACGAGGGCAGATGTTGAACACTGAAGCTTTCTTT. It translates to CAWNGRGQMLNTEAFF. The whole variable domain, remainder taken from reference TRBV30 and TRBJ1-1, is SQTIHQWPATLVQPVGSPLSLECTVEGTSNPNLYWYRQAAGRGLQLLFYSVGIGQISSEVPQNLSASRPQDRQFILSSKKLLLSDSGFYLCAWNGRGQMLNTEAFFGQGTRLTVV.

This clonotype was seen ten or more times. The V call is TRBV7-8, the J call TRBJ1-1; the match to TRBD1 covers 12 bases. J gave up 10 bases and V 5 bases, and 5 bases lay outside the gene matches. The CDR3 spans 13 residues. Per germline, CDR1 SGHVS and CDR2 FQNEAQ. CDR3 in amino acids: CASSLGQGAGAFF. The DNA of the CDR3 is TGTGCCAGCAGCCTGGGACAGGGGGCCGGAGCTTTCTTT.

The sample holds many counts of this clonotype. This chain connects TRBV12-3 or TRBV12-4 to TRBJ2-7; no firm D call. The CDR3 length is 13 residues. With 5 bases removed from V and 2 bases from J, the gap between germline ends came to 10 bases. The CDR3 DNA sequence: TGTGCCAGCAGTGCGCCCGCCCCCTACGAGCAGTACTTC. Its protein product is CASSAPAPYEQYF.

This clonotype has a handful of counts. The chain combines TRBV5-1 with TRBJ2-2; 9 bases are a match to TRBD2. V shed 2 bases, J shed 6 bases, and the junction held 5 bases outside the gene matches. This CDR3 is 15 amino acids long. Germline CDR1 is SGHRS and CDR2 is YFSETQ. Here the CDR3 reads CASSFLAGVPGELFF. DNA for the CDR3: TGCGCCAGCAGCTTTTTAGCGGGAGTCCCCGGGGAGCTGTTTTTT.

This clonotype was seen more than once but under ten times. The chain is built from TRBV11-2 and TRBJ2-3; 7 bases line up with TRBD1. CDR3 length equals 13 residues. Germline values: CDR1 SGHAT, CDR2 FQNNGV. The junction had 6 bases not matched to a gene; V was cut back by 7 bases and J by 5 bases. CDR3 bases: TGTGCCAGCAAGCCTACAGGGGAAGATACGCAGTATTTT. This gives the protein CASKPTGEDTQYF. The whole variable domain, filled in from reference TRBV11-2 and TRBJ2-3, reads EAGVAQSPRYKIIEKRQSVAFWCNPISGHATLYWYQQILGQGPKLLIQFQNNGVVDDSQLPKDRFSAERLKGVDSTLKIQPAKLEDSAVYLCASKPTGEDTQYFGPGTRLTVL.

This clonotype occurred many times. V usage is TRBV5-1 and J usage is TRBJ2-2; 7 bases are a match to TRBD2. The CDR3 is made up of 15 amino acids. In germline, CDR1 is SGHRS, CDR2 YFSETQ. V lost 7 bases and J lost 3; bases outside the gene matches: 9. CDR3 nucleotide sequence: TGCGCCAGCGGGGATAGCGGGCGGTACACCGGGGAGCTGTTTTTT. This encodes CASGDSGRYTGELFF.

This clonotype occurred many times. The chain has TRBV6-2 or TRBV6-3 and TRBJ1-6, with D possibly TRBD1 on 6 matching bases. The length of the CDR3 is 13 residues. Trimming took off 5 bases at V and 5 bases at J, with 7 bases between the two ends. Germline values: CDR1 MNHEY, CDR2 SVGEGT. CDR3 nucleotide sequence: TGTGCCAGCAGTCGACAGGATAATTCACCCCTCCACTTT. Translated, it gives CASSRQDNSPLHF.

This clonotype has at least ten counts. The chain couples TRBV28 to TRBJ1-6, with a tentative D call TRBD1 (5 bases). V was cut by 2 bases and J by 15 bases, with 14 bases left in between. The length of the CDR3 is 13 residues. CDR1 is MDHEN, CDR2 SYDVKM, per germline. The CDR3 spells CASSLEGLSGLHF. DNA for the CDR3: TGTGCCAGCAGTTTAGAGGGACTGAGTGGCCTCCACTTT. Full variable domain (outside the CDR3, taken from reference TRBV28 and TRBJ1-6): DVKVTQSSRYLVKRTGEKVFLECVQDMDHENMFWYRQDPGLGLRLIYFSYDVKMKEKGDIPEGYSVSREKKERFSLILESASTNQTSMYLCASSLEGLSGLHFGNGTRLTVT.

This clonotype was seen many times. This sequence joins TRBV3-1 and TRBJ2-2; TRBD2 agrees at 11 bases. The junction had 8 bases not matched to a gene; V was cut back by 5 bases and J by 6 bases. The CDR3 is 16 residues long. Germline V gene lookup returns CDR1 LGHDT and CDR2 YNNKEL (reference sequence). CDR3 protein: CASSAPSGGISGELFF. The CDR3 DNA sequence: TGTGCCAGCAGCGCCCCTAGCGGGGGGATTTCCGGGGAGCTGTTTTTT.

This clonotype was observed at least ten times. The CDR3 DNA follows: TGTGCCAGCAGCTTAGATCTAACTTGGGGGGAGGAGCAGTTCTTC. It specifies CASSLDLTWGEEQFF. The chain employs TRBV11-2 and TRBJ2-1, with D possibly being TRBD2 (6 bases). Trimming cost V 0 bases and J 10 bases, with 16 bases left between them. The germline gives CDR1 SGHAT, CDR2 FQNNGV. The length of the CDR3 is 15 residues.

This clonotype was counted a few times. This chain joins TRBV20-1 and TRBJ1-1; D not certain. CDR1 is DFQATT, CDR2 SNEGSKA, per germline (reference sequence). The CDR3 contains 12 residues. Trimming stripped 3 bases from V and 6 bases from J, with 11 bases between. The CDR3 nucleotides are TGCAGTGCTAGTAGTGGGTACGCTGAAGCTTTCTTT. It is translated as CSASSGYAEAFF.

The rearrangement links TRBV5-1 to TRBJ2-1, with 9 positions matching TRBD2. CDR1 and CDR2 (germline): SGHRS, YFSETQ. The CDR3 sequence is 15 residues long. V dropped 7 bases and J dropped 5; count of bases not matched to a gene: 10. The CDR3 loop reads CASRPVAGADNEQFF. The DNA of the CDR3 is TGCGCCAGCCGACCGGTAGCGGGAGCGGACAATGAGCAGTTCTTC.

This clonotype appeared a few times. This sequence joins TRBV6-5 and TRBJ1-1; weak D call: TRBD1 (5 bases). V lost 2 bases, J lost 6 bases, and 7 bases lay in between. Per the germline V gene, CDR1 is MNHEY and CDR2 is SVGAGI. This CDR3 is 12 amino acids long. In DNA, the CDR3 is TGTGCCAGCAGTTACCAAGGGGCTGAAGCTTTCTTT. This translates into CASSYQGAEAFF.